This TCR beta chain was recorded in a study of blood T cell repertoires in COVID-19. Looking at the study overall: Material from acute and convalescent COVID-19 was sourced from the United States, Italy and Spain. T cells, B-cell-depleted T cells, or PBMCs supplied cDNA or gDNA.

The CDR3 contains 17 residues. The V gene end was trimmed by 0 bases and the J gene end by 2 bases; junction bases not matched to a gene: 4. Germline assignment: CDR1 LNHNV and CDR2 YYDKDF (reference sequence). Methods used by the authors: Reference gene primer amplification yielded estimated nucleated cell counts. Assay used: immunoSEQ multiplex PCR; TCRdb lists only in-frame clones, some missing. Clone size and the V and J calls come from that table; the DNA yielded D and trimming. This sample has roughly 250,000 clones, with around 80% found just once. The TCR was taken from a woman at least 80 years old with acute or convalescent COVID-19. The chain recombines TRBV15 with TRBJ2-4; 10 nucleotides align to TRBD1. The sample comprised peripheral blood. The CDR3 nucleotides read TGTGCCACCAGCAGAGATTCGACAGGGGGCCCCAAAAACATTCAGTACTTC. It yields the protein CATSRDSTGGPKNIQYF.